This TCR beta chain was sequenced during a study of OX40 agonist ivuxolimab in advanced cancers. Study summary: Six ivuxolimab dose levels, 0.01 to 10 mg/kg, were given intravenously every 2 weeks.

Assay used: immunoSEQ multiplex PCR; TCRdb lists only in-frame clones, some missing. The table lists about 50,000 clones, around 90% of them singletons. Findings of the study overall: The antigens recognized by the expanded peripheral T cells, that is their antigen specificity, were not determined. Expanded clones were, on average, more numerous in CD8+ T cells than in CD4+.

This clone has just a few counts. What it binds is unknown. Between the trimmed V and J ends, which lost 6 bases and 0 bases, there was a span of 12 bases. This CDR3 comprises 14 residues. The V gene's germline CDR1 is SGDLS and CDR2 YYNGEE. The sequence was collected from an adult with an advanced solid tumor such as melanoma, head and neck, liver or kidney cancer. The V gene is TRBV9, the J gene TRBJ2-5; D gene uncertain. The sequenced sample was CD4+ or CD8+ T cells sorted from blood, obtained in a trial of the OX40 agonist ivuxolimab. The CDR3, as DNA: TGTGCCAGCACAGCAGGCCCCCACCAAGAGACCCAGTACTTC. Translated: CASTAGPHQETQYF.